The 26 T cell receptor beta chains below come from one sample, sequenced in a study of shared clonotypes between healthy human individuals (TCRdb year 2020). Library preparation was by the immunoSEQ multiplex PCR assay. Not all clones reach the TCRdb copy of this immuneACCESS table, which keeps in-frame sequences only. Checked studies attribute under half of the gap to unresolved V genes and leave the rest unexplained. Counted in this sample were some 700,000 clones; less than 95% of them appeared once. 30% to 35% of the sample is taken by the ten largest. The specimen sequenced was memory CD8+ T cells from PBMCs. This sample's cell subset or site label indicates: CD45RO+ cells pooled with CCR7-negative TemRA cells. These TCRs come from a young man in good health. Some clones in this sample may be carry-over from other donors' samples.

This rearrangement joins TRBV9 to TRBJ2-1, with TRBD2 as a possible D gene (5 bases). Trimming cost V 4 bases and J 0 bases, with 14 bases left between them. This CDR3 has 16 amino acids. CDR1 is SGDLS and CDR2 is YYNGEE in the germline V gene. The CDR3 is CASSHGQLGSYNEQFF. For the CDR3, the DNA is TGTGCCAGCAGCCATGGGCAACTAGGCTCCTACAATGAGCAGTTCTTC.

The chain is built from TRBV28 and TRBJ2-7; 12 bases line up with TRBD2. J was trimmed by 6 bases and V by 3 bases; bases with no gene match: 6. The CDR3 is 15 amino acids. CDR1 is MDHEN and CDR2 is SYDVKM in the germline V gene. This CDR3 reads CASSFWTSGMGEQYF. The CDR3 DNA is TGTGCCAGCAGTTTCTGGACTAGCGGGATGGGCGAGCAGTACTTC.

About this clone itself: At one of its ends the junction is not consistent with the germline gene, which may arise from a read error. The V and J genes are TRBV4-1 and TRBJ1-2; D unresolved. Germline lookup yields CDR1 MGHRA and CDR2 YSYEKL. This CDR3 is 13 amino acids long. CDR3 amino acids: CASSQPLGARVAF. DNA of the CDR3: TGCGCCAGCAGCCAACCACTGGGCGCGAGGGTTGCCTTC.

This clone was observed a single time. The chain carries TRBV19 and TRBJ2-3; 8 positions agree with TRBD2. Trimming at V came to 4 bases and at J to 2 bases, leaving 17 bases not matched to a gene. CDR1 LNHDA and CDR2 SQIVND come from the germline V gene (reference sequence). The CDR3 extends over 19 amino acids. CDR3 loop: CASSTGPLRGGTATDTQYF. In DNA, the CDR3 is TGTGCCAGTAGTACGGGACCCCTCCGGGGGGGGACCGCCACAGATACGCAGTATTTT.

The CDR3 spells CASSPLAGGPLDEQFF. CDR3 in DNA: TGTGCCAGCAGCCCCCTAGCGGGAGGGCCTTTGGATGAGCAGTTCTTC. The gene calls are TRBV7-8 and TRBJ2-1; the match to TRBD2 covers 12 bases. The CDR3 is made up of 16 amino acids. Per the germline V gene, CDR1 is SGHVS and CDR2 is FQNEAQ. V gave up 5 bases and J gave up 8 bases; unmatched junction bases: 10.

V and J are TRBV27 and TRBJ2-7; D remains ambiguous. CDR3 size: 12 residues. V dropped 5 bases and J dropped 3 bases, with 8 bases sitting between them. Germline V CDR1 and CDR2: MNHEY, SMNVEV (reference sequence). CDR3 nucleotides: TGTGCCAGCAGTACAAACGGCTACGAGCAGTACTTC. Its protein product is CASSTNGYEQYF.

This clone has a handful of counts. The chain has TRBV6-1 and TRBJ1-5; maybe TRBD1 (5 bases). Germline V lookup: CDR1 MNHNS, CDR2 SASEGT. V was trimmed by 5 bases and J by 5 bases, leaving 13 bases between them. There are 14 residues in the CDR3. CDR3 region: CASSSQQDYQPQHF. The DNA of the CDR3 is TGTGCCAGCAGTTCTCAACAGGACTATCAGCCCCAGCATTTT.

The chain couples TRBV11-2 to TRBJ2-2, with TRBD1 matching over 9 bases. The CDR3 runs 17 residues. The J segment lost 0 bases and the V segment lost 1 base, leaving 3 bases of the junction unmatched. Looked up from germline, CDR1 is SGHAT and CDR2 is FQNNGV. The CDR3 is CASSLGYRGPNTGELFF. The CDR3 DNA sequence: TGTGCCAGCAGCTTAGGGTACAGGGGGCCGAACACCGGGGAGCTGTTTTTT.

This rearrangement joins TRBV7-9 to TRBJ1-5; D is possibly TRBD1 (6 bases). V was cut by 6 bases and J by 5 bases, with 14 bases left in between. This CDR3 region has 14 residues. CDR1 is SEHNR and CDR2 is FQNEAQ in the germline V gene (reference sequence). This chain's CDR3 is CASSRGQYDQPQHF. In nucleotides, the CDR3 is TGTGCCAGCAGTCGAGGACAGTACGATCAGCCCCAGCATTTT.

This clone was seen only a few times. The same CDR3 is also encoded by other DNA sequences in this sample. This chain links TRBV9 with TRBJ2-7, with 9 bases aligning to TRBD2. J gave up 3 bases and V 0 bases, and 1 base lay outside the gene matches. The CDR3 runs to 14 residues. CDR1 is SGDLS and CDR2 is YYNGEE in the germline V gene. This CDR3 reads CASSVGSGSYEQYF. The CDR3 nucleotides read TGTGCCAGCAGCGTAGGTAGCGGGAGCTACGAGCAGTACTTC.

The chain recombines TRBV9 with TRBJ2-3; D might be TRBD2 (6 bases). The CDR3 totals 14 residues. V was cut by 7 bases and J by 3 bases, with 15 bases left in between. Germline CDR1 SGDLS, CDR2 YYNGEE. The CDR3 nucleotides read TGTGCCAGCGGAGGGATCGACGTTACAGATACGCAGTATTTT. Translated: CASGGIDVTDTQYF.

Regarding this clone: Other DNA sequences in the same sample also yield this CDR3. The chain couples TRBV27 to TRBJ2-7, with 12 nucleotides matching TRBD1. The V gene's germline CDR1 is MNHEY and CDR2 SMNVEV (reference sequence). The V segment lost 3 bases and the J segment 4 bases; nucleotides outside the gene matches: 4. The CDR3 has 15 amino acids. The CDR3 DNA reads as TGTGCCAGCAGTTTTCTGGGACAGGGGGCGTACGAGCAGTACTTC. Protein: CASSFLGQGAYEQYF.

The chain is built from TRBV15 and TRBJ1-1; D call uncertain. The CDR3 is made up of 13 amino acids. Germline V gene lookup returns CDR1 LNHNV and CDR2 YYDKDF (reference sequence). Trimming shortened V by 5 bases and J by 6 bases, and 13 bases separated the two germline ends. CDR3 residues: CATSLGWPSEAFF. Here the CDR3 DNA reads TGTGCCACCAGCCTCGGGTGGCCCTCTGAAGCTTTCTTT.

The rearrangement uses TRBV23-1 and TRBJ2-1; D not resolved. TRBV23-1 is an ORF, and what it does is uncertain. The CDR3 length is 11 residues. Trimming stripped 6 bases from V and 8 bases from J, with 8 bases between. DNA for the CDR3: TGCGCCAGCAGGCTATGCCATGAGCAGTTCTTC. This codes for CASRLCHEQFF.

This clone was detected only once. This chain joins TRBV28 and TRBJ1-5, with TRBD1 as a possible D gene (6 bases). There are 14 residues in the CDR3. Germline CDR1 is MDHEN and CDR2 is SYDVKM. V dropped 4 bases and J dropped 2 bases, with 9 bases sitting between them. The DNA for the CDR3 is TGTGCCAGCAGTTCAGGGGACGGCAATCAGCCCCAGCATTTT. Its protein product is CASSSGDGNQPQHF.

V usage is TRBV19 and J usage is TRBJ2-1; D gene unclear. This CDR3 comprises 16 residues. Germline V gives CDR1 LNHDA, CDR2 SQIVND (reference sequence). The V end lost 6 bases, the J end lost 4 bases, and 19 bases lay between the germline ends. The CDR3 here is CASSPTSRQAYNEQFF. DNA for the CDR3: TGTGCCAGTAGCCCCACGTCCCGGCAAGCATACAATGAGCAGTTCTTC.

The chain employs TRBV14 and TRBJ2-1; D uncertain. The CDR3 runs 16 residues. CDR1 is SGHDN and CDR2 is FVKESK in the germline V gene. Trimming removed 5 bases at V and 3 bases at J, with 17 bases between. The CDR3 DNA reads TGTGCCAGCAGCGCCTATCATACCCTGGACTACAATGAGCAGTTCTTC. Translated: CASSAYHTLDYNEQFF.

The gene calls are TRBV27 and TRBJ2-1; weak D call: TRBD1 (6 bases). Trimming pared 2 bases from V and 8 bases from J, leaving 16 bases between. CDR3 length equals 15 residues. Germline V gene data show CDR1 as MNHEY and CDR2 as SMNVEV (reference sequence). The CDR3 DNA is TGTGCCAGCAGTTTAGCTGGGGGCAGTTGGTATGAGCAGTTCTTC. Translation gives CASSLAGGSWYEQFF.

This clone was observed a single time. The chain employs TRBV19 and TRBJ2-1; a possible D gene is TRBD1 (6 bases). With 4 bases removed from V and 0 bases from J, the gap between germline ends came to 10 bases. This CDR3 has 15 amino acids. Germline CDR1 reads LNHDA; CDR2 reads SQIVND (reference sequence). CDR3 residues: CASSTTGLSYNEQFF. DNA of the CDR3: TGTGCCAGTAGTACGACAGGACTCTCCTACAATGAGCAGTTCTTC.

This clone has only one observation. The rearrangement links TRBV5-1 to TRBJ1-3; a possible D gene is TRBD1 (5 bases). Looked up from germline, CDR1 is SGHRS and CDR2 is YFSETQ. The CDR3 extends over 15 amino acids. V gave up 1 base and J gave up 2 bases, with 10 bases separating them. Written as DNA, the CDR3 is TGCGCCAGCAGCTTGTCGGGGGGGACTGGAAACACCATATATTTT. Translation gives CASSLSGGTGNTIYF. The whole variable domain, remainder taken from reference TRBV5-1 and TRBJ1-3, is KAGVTQTPRYLIKTRGQQVTLSCSPISGHRSVSWYQQTPGQGLQFLFEYFSETQRNKGNFPGRFSGRQFSNSRSEMNVSTLELGDSALYLCASSLSGGTGNTIYFGEGSWLTVV.

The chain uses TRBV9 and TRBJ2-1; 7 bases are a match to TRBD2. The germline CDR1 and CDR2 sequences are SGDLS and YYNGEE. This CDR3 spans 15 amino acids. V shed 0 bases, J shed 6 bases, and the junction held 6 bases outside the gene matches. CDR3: CASSVDGRSGNEQFF. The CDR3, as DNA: TGTGCCAGCAGCGTAGACGGGAGGTCAGGCAATGAGCAGTTCTTC.

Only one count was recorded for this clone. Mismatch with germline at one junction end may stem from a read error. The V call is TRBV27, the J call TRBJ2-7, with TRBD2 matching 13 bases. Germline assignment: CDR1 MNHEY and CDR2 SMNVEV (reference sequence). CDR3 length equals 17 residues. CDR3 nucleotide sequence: TGTGCCAGCAGTTTACCGGGACTAGCGGGGACACCCTACGAGCAGTGCTTC. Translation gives CASSLPGLAGTPYEQCF.

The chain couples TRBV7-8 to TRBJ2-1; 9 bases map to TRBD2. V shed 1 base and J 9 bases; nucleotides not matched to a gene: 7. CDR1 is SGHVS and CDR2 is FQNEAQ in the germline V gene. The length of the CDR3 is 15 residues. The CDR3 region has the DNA TGTGCCAGCAGCTTAGGGCTAGCGGGATTTGGTGAGCAGTTCTTC. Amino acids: CASSLGLAGFGEQFF.

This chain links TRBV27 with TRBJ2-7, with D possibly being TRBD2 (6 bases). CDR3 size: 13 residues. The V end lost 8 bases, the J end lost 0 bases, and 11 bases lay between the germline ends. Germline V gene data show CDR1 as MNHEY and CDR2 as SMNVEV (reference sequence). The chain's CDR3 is CASGGLASYEQYF. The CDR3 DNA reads TGTGCCAGCGGGGGACTGGCCTCCTACGAGCAGTACTTC.

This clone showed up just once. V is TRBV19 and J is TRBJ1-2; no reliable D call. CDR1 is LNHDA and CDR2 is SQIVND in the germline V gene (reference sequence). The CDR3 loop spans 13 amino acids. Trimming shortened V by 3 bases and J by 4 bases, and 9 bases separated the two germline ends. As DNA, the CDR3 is TGTGCCAGTAGTATTGACCTACTCTATGGCTACACCTTC. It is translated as CASSIDLLYGYTF.

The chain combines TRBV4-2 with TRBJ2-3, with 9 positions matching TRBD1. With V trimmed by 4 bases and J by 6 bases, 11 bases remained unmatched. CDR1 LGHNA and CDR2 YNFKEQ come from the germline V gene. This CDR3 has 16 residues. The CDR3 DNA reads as TGTGCCAGCAGCCTCGAGGGACAGGGATGGGAGGATACGCAGTATTTT. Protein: CASSLEGQGWEDTQYF.